This T cell receptor beta chain originates from a study of blood T cell repertoires in COVID-19. As for the study in general: The United States, Italy and Spain were the sources of the acute and convalescent COVID-19 samples. The analysed material was cDNA or gDNA that came from T cells, B-cell-depleted T cells, or PBMCs.

Participant ages covered 18 to 89 years across some 25 US areas. Cohort allocation depended upon clinical history that participants reported. This CDR3 comprises 13 residues. V shed 0 bases and J shed 6 bases, with 8 bases lying between them. Germline assignment: CDR1 SEHNR and CDR2 FQNEAQ (reference sequence). Clones were read by immunoSEQ multiplex PCR, and TCRdb kept only the in-frame ones, dropping some. The sample has approximately 190,000 clones; 82% are singletons. The V gene is TRBV7-9, the J gene TRBJ1-2; D might be TRBD1 (5 bases). The TCR sequence derives from a woman aged 55-69 years with acute COVID-19. Sequencing was performed on PBMCs or T cells enriched from blood (not recorded which). CDR3 region: CASSLALTDGYTF. DNA of the CDR3: TGTGCCAGCAGCTTAGCTTTGACAGATGGCTACACCTTC.